A selection of T cell receptor beta chains follows, all from one sample in a study of cytomegalovirus exposure and HLA in healthy donors. TCRdb's copy holds only in-frame clones and misses some; the assay was immunoSEQ multiplex PCR. The table lists 150,000 or so clones, roughly 79% of them singletons. Material for sequencing was PBMCs. Receptors originate from a woman between 40 and 55 years old in good health and CMV-seropositive. CDR3s include the opening cysteine and the closing phenylalanine or tryptophan. A D gene is named only where the DNA matches it firmly. The size of a clone is reported for some rows only, either as once, few or many, or as a class for expanded clones.

J: TRBJ2-2; V: TRBV10-3; size: .; D: TRBD1; CDR3: CAISPSSGTVNTGELFF; DNA: TGTGCCATCAGCCCAAGCTCCGGGACAGTGAACACCGGGGAGCTGTTTTTT
J: TRBJ2-3; V: TRBV7-2; size: .; D: TRBD2; CDR3: CASSLAGRTAGGNPTDTQYF; DNA: TGTGCCAGCAGCTTAGCAGGGCGTACAGCGGGGGGGAACCCCACAGATACGCAGTATTTT
J: TRBJ2-5; V: TRBV21-1; size: .; D: .; CDR3: CASSIGTEETQYF; DNA: TGTGCCAGCAGCATTGGGACAGAAGAGACCCAGTACTTC
J: TRBJ1-4; V: TRBV2; size: .; D: TRBD1; CDR3: CASRNRAGTAQEKLFF; DNA: TGTGCCAGCAGAAATCGGGCCGGGACAGCTCAGGAAAAACTGTTTTTT
J: TRBJ1-1; V: TRBV7-9; size: once; D: .; CDR3: CASSGGPPEAFF; DNA: TGTGCCAGCAGCGGCGGGCCTCCTGAAGCTTTCTTT
J: TRBJ2-2; V: TRBV29-1; size: .; D: TRBD2; CDR3: CSVYGGANPGELFF; DNA: TGCAGCGTCTACGGGGGGGCAAATCCCGGGGAGCTGTTTTTT
J: TRBJ2-5; V: TRBV27; size: .; D: TRBD2; CDR3: CASSSKRGRETQYF; DNA: TGTGCCAGCAGCTCGAAGCGGGGGAGAGAGACCCAGTACTTC
J: TRBJ1-2; V: TRBV28; size: .; D: .; CDR3: CASRTDVGYTF; DNA: TGTGCCAGCAGGACAGATGTCGGCTACACCTTC
J: TRBJ2-1; V: TRBV19; size: .; D: .; CDR3: CASRRSGESYNEQFF; DNA: TGTGCCAGTAGACGGAGTGGGGAGTCCTACAATGAGCAGTTCTTC
J: TRBJ1-4; V: TRBV2; size: .; D: .; CDR3: CASRDHPWTPTTNEKLFF; DNA: TGTGCCAGCAGAGACCATCCTTGGACACCAACAACTAATGAAAAACTGTTTTTT
J: TRBJ1-2; V: TRBV7-9; size: few; D: .; CDR3: CARNETGNYGYTF; DNA: TGTGCCAGGAATGAGACAGGCAACTATGGCTACACCTTC
J: TRBJ2-2; V: TRBV7-9; size: few; D: TRBD2; CDR3: CASSPLAGGGELFF; DNA: TGTGCCAGCAGCCCCCTAGCGGGCGGAGGGGAGCTGTTTTTT
J: TRBJ2-5; V: TRBV2; size: once; D: TRBD1; CDR3: CASSQTGQETQYF; DNA: TGTGCCAGCAGTCAGACAGGGCAAGAGACCCAGTACTTC
J: TRBJ2-3; V: TRBV6-1; size: .; D: TRBD1; CDR3: CASSSTGILTDTQYF; DNA: TGTGCCAGCTCCTCGACAGGGATACTCACAGATACGCAGTATTTT
J: TRBJ1-3; V: TRBV9; size: .; D: .; CDR3: CASSVAPQGTGNTIYF; DNA: TGTGCCAGCAGCGTAGCACCCCAGGGGACTGGAAACACCATATATTTT
J: TRBJ2-2; V: TRBV4-2; size: few; D: TRBD2; CDR3: CASSQDTLAGRLGELFF; DNA: TGTGCCAGCAGCCAAGATACGCTAGCGGGGCGTCTCGGGGAGCTGTTTTTT